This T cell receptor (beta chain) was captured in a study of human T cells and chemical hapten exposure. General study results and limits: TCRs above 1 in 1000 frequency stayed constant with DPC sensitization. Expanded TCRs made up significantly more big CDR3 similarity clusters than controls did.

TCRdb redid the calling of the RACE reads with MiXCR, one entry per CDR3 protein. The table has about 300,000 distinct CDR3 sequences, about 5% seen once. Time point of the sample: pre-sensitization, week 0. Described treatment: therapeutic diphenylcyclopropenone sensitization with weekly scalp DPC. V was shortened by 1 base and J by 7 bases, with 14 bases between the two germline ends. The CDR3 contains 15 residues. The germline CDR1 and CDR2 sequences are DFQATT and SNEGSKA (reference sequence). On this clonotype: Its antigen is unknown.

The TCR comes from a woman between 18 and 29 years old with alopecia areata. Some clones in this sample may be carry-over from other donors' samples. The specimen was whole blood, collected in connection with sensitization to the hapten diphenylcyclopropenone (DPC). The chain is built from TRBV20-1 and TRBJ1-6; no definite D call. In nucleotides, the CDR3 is TGCAGTGCTAGAGCATCGATGTCCGTGAATTCACCCCTCCACTTT. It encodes CSARASMSVNSPLHF.